This T cell receptor beta chain was captured in a study of cytotoxic CD8 clonotypes in ibrutinib-treated CLL. Assay: immunoSEQ multiplex PCR; the TCRdb copy retains only in-frame clones and omits some. Of roughly 250,000 clones in the sample, roughly 70% were seen once. Concerning this clone itself: The antigen is not known.

Findings of the study overall: A rise in clonality was seen at ibrutinib response, and a fall back toward baseline was seen at progression. Collection times varied between progressing and sustained-remission patients.

The CDR3 totals 13 residues. V lost 6 bases, J lost 2 bases, and 11 bases lay in between. The germline gives CDR1 MDHEN, CDR2 SYDVKM. The sequence derives from a human donor with chronic lymphocytic leukemia. The material sequenced was PBMCs, taken after 24 months of ibrutinib treatment. V usage is TRBV28 and J usage is TRBJ2-7; D possibly corresponds to TRBD1 (6 bases). CDR3 coding DNA: TGTGCCAGCAGAAGGGGGTTCCCCTACGAGCAGTACTTC. Translating it yields CASRRGFPYEQYF.